Presented here are 9 T cell receptor beta chains from one specimen sequenced in a study of T cells after yellow fever vaccination. TCRdb recomputed calls from the 5' RACE reads with MiXCR, one row per CDR3 protein. The table records fewer than 450,000 distinct CDR3 sequences, roughly 8.3% of them present only once. The sequences come from PBMCs, collected about 49 days after the first yellow fever vaccination. These receptors all come from a man aged 18 to 30 who received the YFV17D yellow fever vaccine.

The chain recombines TRBV6-6 with TRBJ2-7; D is possibly TRBD1 or TRBD2 (5 bases each). The CDR3 is made up of 13 amino acids. The V end lost 6 bases, the J end lost 5 bases, and 14 bases lay between the germline ends. Germline V lookup: CDR1 MNHNY, CDR2 SVGAGI (reference sequence). The DNA of the CDR3 is TGTGCCAGCAGGGGGACGGTCCCCCACGAGCAGTACTTC. Its protein product is CASRGTVPHEQYF.

The rearrangement uses TRBV5-4 and TRBJ1-1; 7 bases are a match to TRBD1. The germline gives CDR1 SGHNT, CDR2 YYREEE (reference sequence). The CDR3 runs 14 residues. Trimming at V came to 4 bases and at J to 7 bases, leaving 10 bases not matched to a gene. CDR3 DNA sequence: TGTGCCAGCAGCCCGACAGGGACAAGGAGTGAAGCTTTCTTT. This translates into CASSPTGTRSEAFF.

This chain connects TRBV27 to TRBJ2-1; D is ambiguous. From germline, CDR1 is MNHEY and CDR2 SMNVEV (reference sequence). The CDR3 is 14 amino acids. V was shortened by 0 bases and J by 6 bases, with 9 bases between the two germline ends. CDR3 DNA sequence: TGTGCCAGCAGTTTATCGCTGAGTGGCAATGAGCAGTTCTTC. Its translation: CASSLSLSGNEQFF.

This clonotype has more than one count but fewer than ten. J is TRBJ2-2 and V is TRBV29-1, with TRBD1 matching 7 bases. This CDR3 has 12 amino acids. Germline CDR1 SQVTM, CDR2 ANQGSEA. V shed 6 bases and J 5 bases; nucleotides not matched to a gene: 3. The CDR3 sequence: CSVVTGTGELFF. As DNA, the CDR3 is TGCAGCGTGGTGACAGGGACCGGGGAGCTGTTTTTT.

This clonotype came up a few times. The chain combines TRBV5-1 with TRBJ1-2; 9 nucleotides align to TRBD1. V trimming: 0 bases; J trimming: 4 bases; junction bases outside the gene matches: 13. The CDR3 has 18 amino acids. Germline values: CDR1 SGHRS, CDR2 YFSETQ. The CDR3: CASSLGLDRGPVFYGYTF. CDR3 nucleotide sequence: TGCGCCAGCAGCTTGGGTTTGGACAGGGGACCCGTCTTCTATGGCTACACCTTC.

The chain is built from TRBV7-9 and TRBJ2-3, with a weak D call TRBD2 (6 bases). Trimming shortened V by 1 base and J by 4 bases, and 9 bases separated the two germline ends. This CDR3 contains 14 residues. Germline CDR1 and CDR2: SEHNR and FQNEAQ (reference sequence). The CDR3: CASSLDGSPDTQYF. The CDR3 DNA reads TGTGCCAGCAGCTTAGACGGGAGTCCAGATACGCAGTATTTT. The full variable domain, with the rest looked up from reference TRBV7-9 and TRBJ2-3, is DTGVSQNPRHKITKRGQNVTFRCDPISEHNRLYWYRQTLGQGPEFLTYFQNEAQLEKSRLLSDRFSAERPKGSFSTLEIQRTEQGDSAMYLCASSLDGSPDTQYFGPGTRLTVL.

This clonotype was seen repeatedly, ten times or more. The V gene is TRBV5-5, the J gene TRBJ2-5, with unresolved D. The CDR3 runs to 14 residues. Per germline, CDR1 SGHKS and CDR2 YYEKEE (reference sequence). The V end was cut by 2 bases, the J end by 1 base, with 9 bases between. In nucleotides, the CDR3 is TGTGCCAGCAGCTTTCGTGGGTCCCAAGAGACCCAGTACTTC. Translated, it gives CASSFRGSQETQYF.

CDR3 coding DNA: TGTGCCAGCAGCTCCCAGACAGGAAGGGGAAACACCATATATTTT. The encoded protein is CASSSQTGRGNTIYF. V gene TRBV11-2 combines with J gene TRBJ1-3; maybe TRBD1 (6 bases). The CDR3 consists of 15 residues. The germline V and J ends were trimmed by 4 bases and 4 bases, with 14 bases remaining between them. Germline V gene data show CDR1 as SGHAT and CDR2 as FQNNGV.

The chain has TRBV20-1 and TRBJ1-5; no reliable D call. CDR1 and CDR2 from the germline V gene are DFQATT and SNEGSKA (reference sequence). The CDR3 runs to 10 residues. V shed 5 bases and J shed 11 bases, with 10 bases lying between them. The CDR3 here is CSAQRESQHF. In DNA, the CDR3 is TGCAGTGCTCAGAGGGAGTCCCAGCATTTT.